This T cell receptor (beta chain) was identified during a study of shared clonotypes between healthy human individuals. Study-wide results and limits: Sequencing depth was expected to affect clonotype sharing among donors. Across a few donors, naive CD4 shared around 5.3%, naive CD8 less than 4%, memory CD4 less than 2.5%, memory CD8 0.4% to 0.5%.

Germline V gene data show CDR1 as ENHRY and CDR2 as SYGVKD. V was pared by 1 base and J by 4 bases, with 10 bases between. This CDR3 has 15 residues. In regard to this clone: What it binds is unknown.

Data came from immunoSEQ multiplex PCR; TCRdb stores just in-frame clones and leaves some out. The sample holds about a million clones, approximately 70% seen once. V gene TRBV10-3 combines with J gene TRBJ2-2, with D maybe TRBD2 (6 bases). This TCR was sampled from a man aged 18 to 29 in good health. The sequencing input was memory CD4+ T cells sorted from blood. Subset in this sample: CD45RA-negative fraction. The CDR3 DNA is TGTGCCATCAGTGAGTTGGGACTGGGCACCGGGGAGCTGTTTTTT. It yields the protein CAISELGLGTGELFF.